This TCR beta chain was captured in a study of T cells in Graves' hyperthyroidism and ophthalmopathy. Diagnosing involved the use of clinical symptoms, serum thyroxine and TRAb, thyroid ultrasound and orbital computed tomography. The germline V gene encodes CDR1 KGHDR and CDR2 SFDVKD. This CDR3 region has 16 residues. The trim removed 5 bases at V and 5 bases at J, leaving 5 bases unmatched. Overall study findings and caveats: Blood shared most expanded thyroid clonotypes above 0.001.

There were TCR beta CDR3 regions amplified from RNA transcripts. Using the HTBI primer set, a first-round RT-PCR was run on the TCR CDR3. TCRdb recomputed calls from the multiplex PCR reads with MiXCR, one row per CDR3 protein. The table lists roughly 560,000 distinct CDR3 sequences, 14% to 15% of them singletons. This clonotype appeared a few times. Its antigen is still unknown. The V call is TRBV24-1, the J call TRBJ2-1, with TRBD2 matching over 13 bases. This TCR derives from a woman aged 40 to 50 with Graves' ophthalmopathy. Sequenced material: blood. The CDR3 DNA is TGTGCCACCAGTGTGACTAGCGGGAGGAGCCACAATGAGCAGTTCTTC. This sequence encodes CATSVTSGRSHNEQFF.